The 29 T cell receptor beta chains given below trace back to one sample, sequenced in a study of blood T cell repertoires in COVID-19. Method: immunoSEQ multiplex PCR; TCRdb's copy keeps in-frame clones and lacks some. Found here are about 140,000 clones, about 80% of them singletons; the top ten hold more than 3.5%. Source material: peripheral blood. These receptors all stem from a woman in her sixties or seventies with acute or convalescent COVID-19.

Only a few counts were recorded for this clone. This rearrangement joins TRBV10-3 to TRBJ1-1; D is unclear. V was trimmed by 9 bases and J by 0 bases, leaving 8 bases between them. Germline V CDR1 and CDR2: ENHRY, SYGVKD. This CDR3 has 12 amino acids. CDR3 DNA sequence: TGTGCCATAGGGAGCATGAACACTGAAGCTTTCTTT. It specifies CAIGSMNTEAFF.

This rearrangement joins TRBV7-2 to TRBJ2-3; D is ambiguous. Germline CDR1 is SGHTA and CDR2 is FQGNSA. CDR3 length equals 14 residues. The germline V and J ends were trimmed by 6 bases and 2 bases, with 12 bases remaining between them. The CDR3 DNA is TGTGCCAGCAGTATTAGCAGAAACACAGATACGCAGTATTTT. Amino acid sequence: CASSISRNTDTQYF. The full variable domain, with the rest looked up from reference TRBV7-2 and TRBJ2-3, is GAGVSQSPSNKVTEKGKDVELRCDPISGHTALYWYRQSLGQGLEFLIYFQGNSAPDKSGLPSDRFSAERTGGSVSTLTIQRTQQEDSAVYLCASSISRNTDTQYFGPGTRLTVL.

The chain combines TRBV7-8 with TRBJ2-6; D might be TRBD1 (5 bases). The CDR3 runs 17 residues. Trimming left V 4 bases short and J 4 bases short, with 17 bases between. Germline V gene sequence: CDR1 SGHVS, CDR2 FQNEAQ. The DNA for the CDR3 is TGTGCCAGCAGCTCGAGCCCACCAGGGTCGGGGGCCAACGTCCTGACTTTC. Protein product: CASSSSPPGSGANVLTF.

CDR3 nucleotide sequence: TGTGCCAGAAGCTTGGTGACTAGCGGGGAGCTCATGACACACTCGGATACGCAGTATTTT. Translating gives CARSLVTSGELMTHSDTQYF. The V and J genes are TRBV5-3 and TRBJ2-3; 11 bases map to TRBD2. TRBV5-3 is identified as an open reading frame with a role that is uncertain. The CDR3 extends over 20 amino acids. V trimming: 0 bases; J trimming: 6 bases; junction bases outside the gene matches: 18.

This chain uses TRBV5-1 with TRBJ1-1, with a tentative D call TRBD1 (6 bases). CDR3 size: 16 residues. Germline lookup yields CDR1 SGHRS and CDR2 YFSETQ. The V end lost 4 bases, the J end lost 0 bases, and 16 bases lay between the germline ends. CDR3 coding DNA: TGCGCCAGCAGCGCGGATCCGGGACACCTGAACACTGAAGCTTTCTTT. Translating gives CASSADPGHLNTEAFF. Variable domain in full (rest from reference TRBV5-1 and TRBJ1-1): KAGVTQTPRYLIKTRGQQVTLSCSPISGHRSVSWYQQTPGQGLQFLFEYFSETQRNKGNFPGRFSGRQFSNSRSEMNVSTLELGDSALYLCASSADPGHLNTEAFFGQGTRLTVV.

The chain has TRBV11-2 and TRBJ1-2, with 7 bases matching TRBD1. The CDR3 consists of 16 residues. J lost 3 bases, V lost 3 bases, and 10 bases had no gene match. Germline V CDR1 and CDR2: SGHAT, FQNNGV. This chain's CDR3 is CASSFTETGSHYGYTF. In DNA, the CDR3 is TGTGCCAGCAGCTTCACCGAGACAGGGTCGCACTATGGCTACACCTTC. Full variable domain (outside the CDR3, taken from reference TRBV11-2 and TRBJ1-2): EAGVAQSPRYKIIEKRQSVAFWCNPISGHATLYWYQQILGQGPKLLIQFQNNGVVDDSQLPKDRFSAERLKGVDSTLKIQPAKLEDSAVYLCASSFTETGSHYGYTFGSGTRLTVV.

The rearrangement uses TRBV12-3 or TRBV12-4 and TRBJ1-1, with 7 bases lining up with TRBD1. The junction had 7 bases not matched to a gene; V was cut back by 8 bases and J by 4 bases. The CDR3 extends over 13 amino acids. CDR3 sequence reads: CASGTGVGTEAFF. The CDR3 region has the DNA TGTGCCAGCGGAACAGGGGTTGGCACTGAAGCTTTCTTT.

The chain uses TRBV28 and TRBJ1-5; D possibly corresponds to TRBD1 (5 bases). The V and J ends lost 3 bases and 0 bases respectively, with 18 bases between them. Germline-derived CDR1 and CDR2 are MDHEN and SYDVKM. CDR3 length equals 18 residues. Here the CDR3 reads CASSFAGEVGHSNQPQHF. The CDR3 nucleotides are TGTGCCAGCAGTTTCGCGGGGGAAGTGGGGCATAGCAATCAGCCCCAGCATTTT.

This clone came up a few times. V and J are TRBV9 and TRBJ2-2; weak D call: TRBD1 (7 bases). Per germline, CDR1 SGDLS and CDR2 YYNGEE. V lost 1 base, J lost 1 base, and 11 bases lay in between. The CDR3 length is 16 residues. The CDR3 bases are TGTGCCAGCAGCGTACTGCAGGGGGGGAACACCGGGGAGCTGTTTTTT. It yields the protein CASSVLQGGNTGELFF.

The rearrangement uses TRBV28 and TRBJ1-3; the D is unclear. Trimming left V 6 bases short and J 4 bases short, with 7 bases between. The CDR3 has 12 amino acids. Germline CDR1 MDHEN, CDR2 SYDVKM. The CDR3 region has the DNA TGTGCCAGCAGCCTACAGGGAAACACCATATATTTT. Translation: CASSLQGNTIYF.

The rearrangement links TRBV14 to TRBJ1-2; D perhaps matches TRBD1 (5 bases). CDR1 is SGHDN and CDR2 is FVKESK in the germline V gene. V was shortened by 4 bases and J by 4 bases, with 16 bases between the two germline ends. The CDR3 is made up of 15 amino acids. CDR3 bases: TGTGCCAGCAGCCCCCCATCTCAAGACAGCTATGGCTACACCTTC. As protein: CASSPPSQDSYGYTF.

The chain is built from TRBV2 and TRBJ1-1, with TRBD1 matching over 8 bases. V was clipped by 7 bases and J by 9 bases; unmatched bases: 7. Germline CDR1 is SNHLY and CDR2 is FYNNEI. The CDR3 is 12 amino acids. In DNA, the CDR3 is TGTGCCAGCAAAGAACAGGGGGTGAAAGCTTTCTTT. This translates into CASKEQGVKAFF.

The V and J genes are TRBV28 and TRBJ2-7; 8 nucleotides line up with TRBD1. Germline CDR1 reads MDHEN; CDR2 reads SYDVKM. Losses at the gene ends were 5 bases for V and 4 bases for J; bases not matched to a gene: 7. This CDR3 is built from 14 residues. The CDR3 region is CASSITDRAYEQYF. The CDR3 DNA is TGTGCCAGCAGTATAACGGACAGGGCTTACGAGCAGTACTTC.

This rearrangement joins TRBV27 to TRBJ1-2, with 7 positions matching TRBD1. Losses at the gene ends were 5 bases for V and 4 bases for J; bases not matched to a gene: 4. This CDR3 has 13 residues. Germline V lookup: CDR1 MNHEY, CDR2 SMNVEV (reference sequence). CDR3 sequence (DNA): TGTGCCAGCAGTCGACAGGGTGCCTATGGCTACACCTTC. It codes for CASSRQGAYGYTF.

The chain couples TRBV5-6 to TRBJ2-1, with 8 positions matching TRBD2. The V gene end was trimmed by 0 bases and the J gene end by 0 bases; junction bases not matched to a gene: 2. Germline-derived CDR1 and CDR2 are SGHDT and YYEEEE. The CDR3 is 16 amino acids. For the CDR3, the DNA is TGTGCCAGCAGCTTGGCGGCGGGAGGCTCCTACAATGAGCAGTTCTTC. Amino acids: CASSLAAGGSYNEQFF.

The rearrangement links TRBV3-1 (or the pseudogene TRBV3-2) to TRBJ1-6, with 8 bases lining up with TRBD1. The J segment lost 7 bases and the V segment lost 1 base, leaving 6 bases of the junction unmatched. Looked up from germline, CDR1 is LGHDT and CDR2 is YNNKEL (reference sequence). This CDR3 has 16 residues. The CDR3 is CASSQATTGVNSPLHF. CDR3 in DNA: TGTGCCAGCAGCCAAGCGACGACAGGGGTCAATTCACCCCTCCACTTT.

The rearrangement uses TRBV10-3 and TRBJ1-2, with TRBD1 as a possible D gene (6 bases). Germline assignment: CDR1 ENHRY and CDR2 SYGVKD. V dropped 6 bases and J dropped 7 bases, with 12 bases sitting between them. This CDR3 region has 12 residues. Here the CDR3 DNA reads TGTGCCATCAGCCAAACAGGGCTTGGCTACACCTTC. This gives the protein CAISQTGLGYTF.

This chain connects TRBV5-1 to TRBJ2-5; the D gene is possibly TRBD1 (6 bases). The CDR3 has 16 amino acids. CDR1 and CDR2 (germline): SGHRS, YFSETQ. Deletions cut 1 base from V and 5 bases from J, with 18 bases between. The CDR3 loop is CASSLPRTGLEETQYF. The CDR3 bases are TGCGCCAGCAGCTTGCCGCGAACAGGGCTGGAGGAGACCCAGTACTTC. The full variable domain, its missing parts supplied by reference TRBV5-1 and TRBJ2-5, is KAGVTQTPRYLIKTRGQQVTLSCSPISGHRSVSWYQQTPGQGLQFLFEYFSETQRNKGNFPGRFSGRQFSNSRSEMNVSTLELGDSALYLCASSLPRTGLEETQYFGPGTRLLVL.

Here the CDR3 DNA reads TGCGCCAGCAGCTCCCCCGGGGTCCCAAGCGGTGAGCAGTTCTTC. This translates into CASSSPGVPSGEQFF. This chain links TRBV5-1 with TRBJ2-1; maybe TRBD2 (5 bases). The CDR3 totals 15 residues. Germline V gives CDR1 SGHRS, CDR2 YFSETQ. Trimming shortened V by 3 bases and J by 9 bases, and 19 bases separated the two germline ends.

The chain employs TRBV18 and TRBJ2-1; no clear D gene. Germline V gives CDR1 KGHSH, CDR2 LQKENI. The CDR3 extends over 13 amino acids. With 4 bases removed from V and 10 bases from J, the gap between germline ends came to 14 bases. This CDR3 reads CASSRGDLGEQFF. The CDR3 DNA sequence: TGTGCCAGCTCACGCGGAGACCTCGGGGAGCAGTTCTTC.

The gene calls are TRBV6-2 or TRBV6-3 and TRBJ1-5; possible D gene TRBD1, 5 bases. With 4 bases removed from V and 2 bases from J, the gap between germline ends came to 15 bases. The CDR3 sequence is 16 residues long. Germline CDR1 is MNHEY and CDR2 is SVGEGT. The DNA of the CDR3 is TGTGCCAGCAGTTTCCTGGCAGGGAAAGGCAATCAGCCCCAGCATTTT. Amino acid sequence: CASSFLAGKGNQPQHF.

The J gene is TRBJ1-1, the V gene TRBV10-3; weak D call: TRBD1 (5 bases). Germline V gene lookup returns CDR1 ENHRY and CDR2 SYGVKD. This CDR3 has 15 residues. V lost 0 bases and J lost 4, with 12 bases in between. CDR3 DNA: TGTGCCATCAGTGAGTCGACCTGGGGGGGCACTGAAGCTTTCTTT. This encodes CAISESTWGGTEAFF.

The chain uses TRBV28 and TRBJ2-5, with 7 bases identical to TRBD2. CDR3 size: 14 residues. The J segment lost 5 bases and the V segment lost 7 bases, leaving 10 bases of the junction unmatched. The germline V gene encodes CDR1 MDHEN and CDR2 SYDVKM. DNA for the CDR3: TGTGCCAGCAACCGAGCGGGGCCGGCGGAGACCCAGTACTTC. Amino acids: CASNRAGPAETQYF. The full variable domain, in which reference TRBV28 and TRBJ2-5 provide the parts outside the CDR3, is DVKVTQSSRYLVKRTGEKVFLECVQDMDHENMFWYRQDPGLGLRLIYFSYDVKMKEKGDIPEGYSVSREKKERFSLILESASTNQTSMYLCASNRAGPAETQYFGPGTRLLVL.

The CDR3 loop reads CAWSVGHSPYQPQHF. The CDR3 DNA is TGTGCCTGGAGTGTCGGACACAGCCCGTATCAGCCCCAGCATTTT. This chain connects TRBV30 to TRBJ1-5, with D perhaps matching TRBD1 (5 bases). The CDR3 is 15 residues long. CDR1 is GTSNPN, CDR2 SVGIG, per germline (reference sequence). Deletions cut 0 bases from V and 5 bases from J, with 14 bases between.

CDR3 residues: CAFAQRGGVSYNEQFF. DNA of the CDR3: TGTGCCTTTGCCCAAAGGGGGGGAGTCTCCTACAATGAGCAGTTCTTC. The chain recombines TRBV10-3 with TRBJ2-1; tentative D call: TRBD2 (7 bases). Per the germline V gene, CDR1 is ENHRY and CDR2 is SYGVKD. V was clipped by 11 bases and J by 0 bases, with 20 bases between them. The CDR3 consists of 16 residues.

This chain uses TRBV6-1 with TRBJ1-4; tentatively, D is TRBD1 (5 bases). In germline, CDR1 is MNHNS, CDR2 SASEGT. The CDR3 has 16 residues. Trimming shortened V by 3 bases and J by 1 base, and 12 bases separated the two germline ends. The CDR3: CASSEVYRRTNEKLFF. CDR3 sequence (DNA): TGTGCCAGCAGTGAGGTTTACAGGCGAACTAATGAAAAACTGTTTTTT.

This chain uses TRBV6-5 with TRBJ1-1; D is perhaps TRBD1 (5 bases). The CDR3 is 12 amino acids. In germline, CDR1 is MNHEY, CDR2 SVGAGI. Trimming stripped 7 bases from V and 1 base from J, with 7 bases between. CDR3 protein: CASTRANTEAFF. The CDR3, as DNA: TGTGCCAGCACCAGGGCGAACACTGAAGCTTTCTTT.

CDR3 sequence (DNA): TGTGCCAGCAGTGACCCGGCAGGGTCCTACGAGCAGTACTTC. It translates to CASSDPAGSYEQYF. The rearrangement links TRBV2 to TRBJ2-7; TRBD1 is a possible D gene (5 bases). Trimming cost V 3 bases and J 1 base, with 10 bases left between them. The CDR3 extends over 14 amino acids. Looked up from germline, CDR1 is SNHLY and CDR2 is FYNNEI.

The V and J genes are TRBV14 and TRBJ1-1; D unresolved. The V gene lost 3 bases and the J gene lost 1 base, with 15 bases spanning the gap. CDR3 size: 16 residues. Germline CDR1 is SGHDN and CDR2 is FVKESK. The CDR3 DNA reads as TGTGCCAGCAGCCATCCCCGCGGGGTCCGGAACACTGAAGCTTTCTTT. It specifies CASSHPRGVRNTEAFF.